This T cell receptor beta chain was documented in a study of post-analysis software for immune sequencing data (dated by TCRdb to about 2015). Regarding the research as a whole: Disease courses on record covered relapsing-remitting, secondary progressive and progressive-relapsing multiple sclerosis, though some patients had no subtype annotation. The multiple sclerosis patient repertoires were compared with 11 previously published healthy control repertoires from donors aged about 6 to 26 years. A subset of samples was prepared in parallel using single-end sample barcoding, then pooled and co-amplified after Illumina adapter ligation.

The library was built by means of PCR. Sequencer: Illumina HiSeq 2500. To reduce PCR and sequencing biases, unique molecular identifiers were built into the TCR beta cDNA libraries. Every 1 to 10 million input T cells yielded roughly 500,000 cDNA molecules, meaning each molecule approximated one T cell. The same protocol used for the earlier healthy control dataset was applied to prepare and sequence the patient libraries. Within a given batch, samples were prepared together, multiplexed and sequenced on the same HiSeq lane. The study's processing was this. MIGEC was used to process the raw barcoded reads, and molecular identifier groups with only a single read were discarded before consensus assembly and CDR3 extraction. Clonotype tables were post-analysed with VDJtools, and diversity was normalized by down-sampling all datasets to the smallest sample size. Repertoire overlap clustering matched CDR3 amino acid but not nucleotide sequences to correct batch-related cross-sample contamination. TCRdb reanalyzed the raw reads on its own, using fastp at Q25 for trimming and MiXCR for clone calling, and kept in-frame beta chains. A single entry per CDR3 protein holds the most common genes and DNA from its merged rows. None of the V and J calls come from the authors' own analysis; TCRdb made them. The sample contains about 400,000 distinct CDR3 sequences, roughly 36% of them found a single time. Clones ranked in the top ten supply roughly an eighth of the sample.

To demonstrate the VDJtools post-analysis software, TCR beta repertoires were profiled from the peripheral blood of roughly 14 young patients with multiple sclerosis. Multiple sclerosis patients were children and adolescents aged 6 to 15 years. The full study reports these points: Significantly lower normalized Chao1 diversity was found in multiple sclerosis patients than in controls, suggesting substantial peripheral T-cell clonal expansion. Patients showed significantly higher frequencies than controls for 4 or 5 TRBV segments, among them TRBV5-6, TRBV5-1 and TRBV20-1. Direct clustering with F measure revealed strong co-clustering of samples prepared in the same batch, which led to a batch-effect correction. The control group was slightly older than the multiple sclerosis patient group.

A note on this clonotype: No antigen is known for it. Base qualities are not at hand, and no much larger clone is one base apart.

Trimming takes 6 bases off V and 2 bases off J; junction bases not matched to a gene: 6. The CDR3 has 15 amino acids, counting the end cysteine and phenylalanine. The kept DNA is CDR3 alone, 45 bases in frame from the first base. The chain links TRBV12-3 or TRBV12-4 with TRBJ2-3; TRBD2 matches 9 bases in the middle. The receptor comes from a girl between 5 and 17 years old with multiple sclerosis. The sequencing input was blood. The sequence in DNA is TGTGCCAGCAGAACCGGGACTAGCATCACAGATACGCAGTATTTT. Protein translation: CASRTGTSITDTQYF.